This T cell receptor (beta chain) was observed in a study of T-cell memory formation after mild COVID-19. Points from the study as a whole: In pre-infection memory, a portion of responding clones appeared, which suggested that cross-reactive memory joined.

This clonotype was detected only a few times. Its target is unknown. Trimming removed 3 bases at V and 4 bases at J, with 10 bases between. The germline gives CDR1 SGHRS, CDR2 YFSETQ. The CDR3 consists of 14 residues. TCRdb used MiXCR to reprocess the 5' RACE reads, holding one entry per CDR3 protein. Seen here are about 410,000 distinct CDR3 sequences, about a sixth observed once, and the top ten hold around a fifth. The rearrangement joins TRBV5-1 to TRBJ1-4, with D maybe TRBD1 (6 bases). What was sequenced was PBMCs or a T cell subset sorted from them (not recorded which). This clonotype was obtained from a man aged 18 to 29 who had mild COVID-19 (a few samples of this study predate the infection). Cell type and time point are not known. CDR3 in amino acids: CASSSGTLNEKLFF. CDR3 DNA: TGCGCCAGCAGCTCCGGGACACTTAATGAAAAACTGTTTTTT.